One sample yielded the 24 T cell receptor beta chains listed below, sequenced in a study of molecular identifiers for immune sequencing clone quantification. TCRdb used MiXCR to reprocess the PCR reads, holding one entry per CDR3 protein. The top ten clones hold approximately 0.75% of a sample with some 580,000 distinct CDR3 sequences, about 25% of them seen once. Sample: naive CD8+ T cells from blood, with Jurkat cell RNA spiked in. Noted subset: FACS-sorted CD8+CD4-CCR7+CD45RA+ naive T cells. All receptors derive from a human donor in good health. Some libraries in this study had Jurkat cell RNA spiked in.

This clonotype occurred many times. J is TRBJ2-1 and V is TRBV5-6; D may be TRBD1 (6 bases). Germline values: CDR1 SGHDT, CDR2 YYEEEE. CDR3 length: 13 amino acids. Trimming removed 1 base from V and 9 bases from J, with 11 bases in between. CDR3 residues: CASSLNRDVEQFF. The CDR3, as DNA: TGTGCCAGCAGCTTGAACAGGGATGTTGAGCAGTTCTTC. The entire variable domain, with the rest obtained from reference TRBV5-6 and TRBJ2-1, is as follows: DAGVTQSPTHLIKTRGQQVTLRCSPKSGHDTVSWYQQALGQGPQFIFQYYEEEERQRGNFPDRFSGHQFPNYSSELNVNALLLGDSALYLCASSLNRDVEQFFGPGTRLTVL.

A few counts support this clonotype. J is TRBJ1-5 and V is TRBV6-1; the D is unclear. CDR3 length: 16 amino acids. In germline, CDR1 is MNHNS, CDR2 SASEGT. V dropped 0 bases and J dropped 3 bases, with 12 bases sitting between them. The CDR3 protein is CASSEARRYLNQPQHF. As DNA, the CDR3 is TGTGCCAGCAGTGAAGCGCGAAGATACCTCAATCAGCCCCAGCATTTT.

This clonotype has at least ten counts. The chain links TRBV4-1 to TRBJ2-7; 12 nucleotides align to TRBD2. Losses at the gene ends were 3 bases for V and 3 bases for J; bases not matched to a gene: 9. CDR3 length: 17 amino acids. Germline values: CDR1 MGHRA, CDR2 YSYEKL. The CDR3: CASSQEGLAGTRYEQYF. Written as DNA, the CDR3 is TGCGCCAGCAGCCAGGAAGGACTAGCGGGGACCCGCTACGAGCAGTACTTC.

A remark on this clonotype: This may arise from a read error, as a much more abundant clone is one base away. This chain links TRBV9 with TRBJ2-3; 7 nucleotides match TRBD2. The length of the CDR3 is 16 residues. Germline values: CDR1 SGDLS, CDR2 YYNGEE. The junction had 5 bases not matched to a gene; V was cut back by 0 bases and J by 1 base. The CDR3 protein is CASSVVSGTCTDTQYF. The CDR3 nucleotides read TGTGCCAGCAGCGTAGTGAGCGGGACTTGCACAGATACGCAGTATTTT.

This rearrangement joins TRBV24-1 to TRBJ2-3; D may be TRBD1 or TRBD2 (5 bases each). This CDR3 region has 16 residues. Germline-derived CDR1 and CDR2 are KGHDR and SFDVKD. V gave up 2 bases and J gave up 4 bases, with 15 bases separating them. This CDR3 reads CATSDSGDLGPDTQYF. DNA for the CDR3: TGTGCCACCAGTGATTCCGGGGACCTGGGCCCAGATACGCAGTATTTT.

This clonotype came up many times. The chain uses TRBV9 and TRBJ2-2, with no clear D. This CDR3 region has 12 residues. V shed 3 bases and J shed 5 bases, with 5 bases lying between them. Germline CDR1 SGDLS, CDR2 YYNGEE. The CDR3 region has the DNA TGTGCCAGCAGCGAGGAGACCGGGGAGCTGTTTTTT. This codes for CASSEETGELFF.

This clonotype has a count of ten or more. CDR3 nucleotides: TGTGCCAGCAGTTACCAGGGAGGCGGGTTGAACACCGGGGAGCTGTTTTTT. This sequence encodes CASSYQGGGLNTGELFF. The chain joins TRBV6-2 or TRBV6-3 to TRBJ2-2, with D perhaps matching TRBD2 (6 bases). The CDR3 covers 17 residues. CDR1 is MNHEY and CDR2 is SVGEGT in the germline V gene. V was pared by 2 bases and J by 1 base, with 14 bases between.

In its sample, this clonotype was seen many times. The chain recombines TRBV28 with TRBJ1-1; D might be TRBD1 (6 bases). Germline values: CDR1 MDHEN, CDR2 SYDVKM. V was shortened by 2 bases and J by 7 bases, with 11 bases between the two germline ends. The CDR3 runs 13 residues. DNA of the CDR3: TGTGCCAGCAGTTTAATCGGACAGCTTGAAGCTTTCTTT. This codes for CASSLIGQLEAFF. Complete variable domain (other parts from reference TRBV28 and TRBJ1-1): DVKVTQSSRYLVKRTGEKVFLECVQDMDHENMFWYRQDPGLGLRLIYFSYDVKMKEKGDIPEGYSVSREKKERFSLILESASTNQTSMYLCASSLIGQLEAFFGQGTRLTVV.

Of note for this clonotype: One junction end disagrees with the germline gene, perhaps due to a read error. CDR3 sequence reads: CASSLGGTEVFF. The DNA of the CDR3 is TGTGCCAGCAGTTTAGGCGGGACTGAAGTTTTCTTT. The chain joins TRBV12-3 or TRBV12-4 to TRBJ1-1; maybe TRBD1 (5 bases). The CDR3 contains 12 residues.

This clonotype was seen only a few times. The chain links TRBV14 to TRBJ2-7; a weak D match, TRBD1 (5 bases). Germline V lookup: CDR1 SGHDN, CDR2 FVKESK. This CDR3 is 15 amino acids long. V was pared by 1 base and J by 0 bases, with 10 bases between. The CDR3 nucleotides read TGTGCCAGCAGCCAAGTCGACAGCAACTCCTACGAGCAGTACTTC. This codes for CASSQVDSNSYEQYF.

As concerns this clonotype: Compared with germline, one end of the junction differs, possibly owing to a read error. This rearrangement joins TRBV13 to TRBJ2-1; D not certain. The CDR3 has 13 amino acids. Germline V gene sequence: CDR1 PRHDT, CDR2 FYEKMQ (reference sequence). In DNA, the CDR3 is TGTGCCCGCATTGGTGCGAATAACAATGAGCAGATCTTC. Translating it yields CARIGANNNEQIF. Variable domain in full (rest from reference TRBV13 and TRBJ2-1): AAGVIQSPRHLIKEKRETATLKCYPIPRHDTVYWYQQGPGQDPQFLISFYEKMQSDKGSIPDRFSAQQFSDYHSELNMSSLELGDSALYFCARIGANNNEQIFGPGTRLTVL.

A few counts support this clonotype. This rearrangement joins TRBV30 to TRBJ2-5; D is ambiguous. The CDR3 covers 12 residues. V lost 0 bases, J lost 1 base, and 3 bases lay in between. In germline, CDR1 is GTSNPN, CDR2 SVGIG (reference sequence). CDR3 loop: CAWSVRQETQYF. The CDR3 DNA reads as TGTGCCTGGAGTGTACGCCAAGAGACCCAGTACTTC.

The table lists this clonotype with a count of one. The chain couples TRBV4-3 to TRBJ2-7; D unresolved. CDR3 length equals 15 residues. V lost 2 bases and J 5 bases, leaving 16 bases between the germline ends. CDR1 is LGHNA and CDR2 is YSLEER in the germline V gene. This CDR3 is CASSQKITLSNEQYF. In DNA, the CDR3 is TGCGCCAGCAGCCAAAAGATAACCTTAAGTAACGAGCAGTACTTC.

As regards this clonotype: A much larger clone sits a single nucleotide away, making a read error possible. This chain joins TRBV6-5 and TRBJ2-7; 7 nucleotides agree with TRBD1. CDR3 length: 13 residues. Germline loops: CDR1 MNHEY, CDR2 SVGAGI. CDR3 residues: CVSSWTGSYEQYF. The CDR3 bases are TGTGTCAGCAGTTGGACAGGTTCCTACGAGCAGTACTTC.

This clonotype was seen many times. The chain links TRBV20-1 to TRBJ2-3; D could derive from TRBD1 or TRBD2 (5 bases each). Germline values: CDR1 DFQATT, CDR2 SNEGSKA (reference sequence). V dropped 6 bases and J dropped 0 bases, with 10 bases sitting between them. The CDR3 consists of 13 residues. The CDR3 here is CSAHGGSTDTQYF. The CDR3 region has the DNA TGCAGTGCCCATGGGGGAAGCACAGATACGCAGTATTTT.

V is TRBV19 and J is TRBJ2-1, with 9 bases matching TRBD2. V gave up 3 bases and J gave up 8 bases; unmatched junction bases: 11. Germline V CDR1 and CDR2: LNHDA, SQIVND (reference sequence). This CDR3 region has 16 residues. CDR3 residues: CASSIPLAGGGDEQFF. The CDR3 coding sequence is TGTGCCAGTAGTATCCCGCTAGCGGGCGGGGGGGATGAGCAGTTCTTC.

Many counts were recorded for this clonotype. The genes are TRBV15 and TRBJ2-3; no firm D call. Germline V gene sequence: CDR1 LNHNV, CDR2 YYDKDF (reference sequence). The V end lost 1 base, the J end lost 1 base, and 3 bases lay between the germline ends. This CDR3 comprises 13 residues. The CDR3: CATSRVRTDTQYF. The DNA of the CDR3 is TGTGCCACCAGCAGAGTTCGCACAGATACGCAGTATTTT.

There are many counts of this clonotype. The genes are TRBV14 and TRBJ1-1; D is unclear. CDR1 and CDR2 from the germline V gene are SGHDN and FVKESK. The CDR3 consists of 17 residues. V dropped 3 bases and J dropped 4 bases, with 21 bases sitting between them. The CDR3 loop is CASSQAILGGFGTEAFF. CDR3 nucleotides: TGTGCCAGCAGCCAGGCAATCCTGGGAGGGTTTGGCACTGAAGCTTTCTTT.

There are a few counts of this clonotype. The chain employs TRBV12-5 and TRBJ2-1, with D maybe TRBD2 (6 bases). This CDR3 contains 17 residues. The V gene's germline CDR1 is LGHNT and CDR2 FRNRAP. V dropped 1 base and J dropped 1 base, with 14 bases sitting between them. CDR3 coding DNA: TGTGCTAGTGGTTTGGGGATCGGGGACTTTTCCTACAATGAGCAGTTCTTC. Translating gives CASGLGIGDFSYNEQFF.

As to this clonotype: One junction end does not reproduce the germline sequence, and a read error may be involved. The gene calls are TRBV14 and TRBJ1-3, with D unresolved. CDR1 is SGHDN, CDR2 FVKESK, per germline. The CDR3 covers 14 residues. CDR3 in DNA: TGTGCCAGCAGCCAGGGAGGCTCTGGAAACGCCATATATTTT. It codes for CASSQGGSGNAIYF.

This clonotype was seen a few times. V is TRBV15 and J is TRBJ2-7, with D possibly called TRBD1 or TRBD2 (5 bases each). This CDR3 has 15 residues. Per germline, CDR1 LNHNV and CDR2 YYDKDF (reference sequence). V lost 0 bases and J 3 bases, leaving 12 bases between the germline ends. This chain's CDR3 is CATSRDLGTVYEQYF. The CDR3 DNA follows: TGTGCCACCAGCAGAGATCTGGGGACCGTCTACGAGCAGTACTTC.

Note on this clonotype: A read error may explain this, as a much larger clone is one base away. The CDR3 end shows no conserved phenylalanine or tryptophan, and so a read error is likely. The chain combines TRBV6-2 or TRBV6-3 with TRBJ2-3, with a weak D call TRBD2 (5 bases). V gave up 9 bases and J gave up 2 bases, with 15 bases separating them. This CDR3 is 14 amino acids long. Germline V CDR1 and CDR2: MNHEY, SVGEGT. CDR3 in amino acids: CASQLEDFTDTQYL. CDR3 in DNA: TGTGCCAGTCAGTTGGAGGATTTCACAGATACGCAGTATTTG.

Of note for this clonotype: One end of the junction fails to match germline, which may point to a read error. This chain links TRBV11-2 with TRBJ2-1, with 10 bases matching TRBD2. CDR3 size: 16 residues. CDR1 is SGHAT, CDR2 FQNNGV, per germline. Here the CDR3 reads CARSSGPSGSHFAPFF. The CDR3 bases are TGTGCCCGCAGCTCCGGGCCTAGCGGGAGCCATTTTGCGCCGTTCTTC.

This clonotype appeared many times. The chain couples TRBV14 to TRBJ2-7; D is undetermined. Trimming removed 0 bases at V and 9 bases at J, with 18 bases between. Germline CDR1 and CDR2: SGHDN and FVKESK. The CDR3 runs to 15 residues. CDR3 DNA sequence: TGTGCCAGCAGCCAAGACCAGGCGTCCCCCAAGGGGCAGTACTTC. As protein: CASSQDQASPKGQYF.